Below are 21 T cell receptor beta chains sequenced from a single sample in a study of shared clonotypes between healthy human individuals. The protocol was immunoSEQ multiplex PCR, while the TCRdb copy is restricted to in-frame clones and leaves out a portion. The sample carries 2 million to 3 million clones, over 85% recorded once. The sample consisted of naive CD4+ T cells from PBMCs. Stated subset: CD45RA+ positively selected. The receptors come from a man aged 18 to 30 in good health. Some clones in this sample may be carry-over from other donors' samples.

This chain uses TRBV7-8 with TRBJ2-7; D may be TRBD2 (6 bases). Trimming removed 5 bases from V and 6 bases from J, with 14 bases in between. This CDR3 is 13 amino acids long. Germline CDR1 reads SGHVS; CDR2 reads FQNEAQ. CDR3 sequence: CASSIARGIEQYF. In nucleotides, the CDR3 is TGTGCCAGCAGCATTGCCCGGGGGATCGAGCAGTACTTC.

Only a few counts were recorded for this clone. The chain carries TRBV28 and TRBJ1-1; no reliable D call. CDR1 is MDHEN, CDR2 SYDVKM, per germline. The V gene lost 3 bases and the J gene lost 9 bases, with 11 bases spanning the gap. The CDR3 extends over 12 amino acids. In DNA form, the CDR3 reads TGTGCCAGCAGTTTTTCGTGGAACCAAGCTTTCTTT. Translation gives CASSFSWNQAFF.

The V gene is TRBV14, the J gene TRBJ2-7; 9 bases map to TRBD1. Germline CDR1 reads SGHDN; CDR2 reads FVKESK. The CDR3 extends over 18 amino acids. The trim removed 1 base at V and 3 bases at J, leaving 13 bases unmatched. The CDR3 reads CASSQVHRGPVLYYEQYF. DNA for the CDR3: TGTGCCAGCAGCCAAGTTCACAGGGGGCCCGTGCTTTACTACGAGCAGTACTTC.

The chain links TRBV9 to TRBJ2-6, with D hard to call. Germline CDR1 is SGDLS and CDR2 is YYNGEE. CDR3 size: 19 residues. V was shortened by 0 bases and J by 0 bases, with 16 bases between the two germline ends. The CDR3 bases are TGTGCCAGCAGCGTAGACGCCAGGCCGCGAAGCTCTGGGGCCAACGTCCTGACTTTC. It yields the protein CASSVDARPRSSGANVLTF.

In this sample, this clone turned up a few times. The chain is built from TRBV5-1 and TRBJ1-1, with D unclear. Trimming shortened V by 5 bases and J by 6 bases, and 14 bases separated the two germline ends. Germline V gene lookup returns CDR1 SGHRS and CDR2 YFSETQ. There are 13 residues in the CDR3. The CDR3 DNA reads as TGCGCCAGCAGAGAGGTGGCCGGCGCTGAAGCTTTCTTT. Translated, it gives CASREVAGAEAFF.

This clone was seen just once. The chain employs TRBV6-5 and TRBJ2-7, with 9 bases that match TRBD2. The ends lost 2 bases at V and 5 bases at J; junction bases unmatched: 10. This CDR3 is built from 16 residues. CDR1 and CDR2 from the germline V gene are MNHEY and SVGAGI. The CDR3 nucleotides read TGTGCCAGCAGTTACATAGCCGGGACTAGCCGTAACGAGCAGTACTTC. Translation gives CASSYIAGTSRNEQYF.

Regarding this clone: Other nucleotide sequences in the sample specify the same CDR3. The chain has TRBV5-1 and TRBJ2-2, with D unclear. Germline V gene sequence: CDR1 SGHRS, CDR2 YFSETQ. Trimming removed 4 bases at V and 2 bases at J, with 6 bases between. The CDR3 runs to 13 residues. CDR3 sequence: CASSQINTGELFF. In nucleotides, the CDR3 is TGCGCCAGCAGCCAGATCAACACCGGGGAGCTGTTTTTT.

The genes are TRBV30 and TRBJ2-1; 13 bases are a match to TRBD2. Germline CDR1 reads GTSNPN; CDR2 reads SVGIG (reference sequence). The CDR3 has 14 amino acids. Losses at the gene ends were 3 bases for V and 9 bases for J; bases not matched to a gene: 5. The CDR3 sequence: CAWRLAGGPAEQFF. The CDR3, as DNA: TGTGCCTGGAGACTAGCGGGAGGGCCCGCTGAGCAGTTCTTC.

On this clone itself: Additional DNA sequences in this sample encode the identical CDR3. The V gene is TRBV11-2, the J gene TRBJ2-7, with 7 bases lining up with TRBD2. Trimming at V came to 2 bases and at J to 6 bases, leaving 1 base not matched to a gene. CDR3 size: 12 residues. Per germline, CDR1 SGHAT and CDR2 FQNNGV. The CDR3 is CASSLSGGEQYF. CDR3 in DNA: TGTGCCAGCAGCTTATCGGGGGGCGAGCAGTACTTC.

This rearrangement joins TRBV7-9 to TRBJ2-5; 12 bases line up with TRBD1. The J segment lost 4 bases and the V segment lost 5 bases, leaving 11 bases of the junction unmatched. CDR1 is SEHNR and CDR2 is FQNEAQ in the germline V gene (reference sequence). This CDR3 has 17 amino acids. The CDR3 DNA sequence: TGTGCCAGCAGCACCGGGACAGGGGGCGAGGGTCGAGAGACCCAGTACTTC. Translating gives CASSTGTGGEGRETQYF.

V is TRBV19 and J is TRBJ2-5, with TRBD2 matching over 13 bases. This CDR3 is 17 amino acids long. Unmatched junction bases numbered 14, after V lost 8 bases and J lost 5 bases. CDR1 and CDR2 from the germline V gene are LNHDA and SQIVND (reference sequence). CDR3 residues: CASRPQLAGGPGETQYF. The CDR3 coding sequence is TGTGCCAGTCGTCCCCAACTAGCGGGAGGGCCCGGGGAGACCCAGTACTTC.

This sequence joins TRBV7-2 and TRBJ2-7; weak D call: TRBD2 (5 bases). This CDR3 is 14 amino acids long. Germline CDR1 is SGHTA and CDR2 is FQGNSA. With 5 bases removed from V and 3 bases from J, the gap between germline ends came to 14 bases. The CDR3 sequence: CASSPYPGFYEQYF. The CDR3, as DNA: TGTGCCAGCAGCCCCTATCCGGGGTTCTACGAGCAGTACTTC.

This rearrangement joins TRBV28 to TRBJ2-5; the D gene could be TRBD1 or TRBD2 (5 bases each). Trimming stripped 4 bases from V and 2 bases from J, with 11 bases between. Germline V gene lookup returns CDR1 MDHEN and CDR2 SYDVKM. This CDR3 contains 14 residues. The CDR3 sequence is CASSSRDGQETQYF. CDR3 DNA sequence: TGTGCCAGCAGTTCAAGGGACGGGCAAGAGACCCAGTACTTC.

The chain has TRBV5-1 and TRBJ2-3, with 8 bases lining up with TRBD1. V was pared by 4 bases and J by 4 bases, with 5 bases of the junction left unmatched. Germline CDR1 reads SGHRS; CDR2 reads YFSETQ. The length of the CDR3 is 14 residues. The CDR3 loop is CASSRTGYPDTQYF. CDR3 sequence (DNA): TGCGCCAGCAGCCGGACAGGGTACCCAGATACGCAGTATTTT.

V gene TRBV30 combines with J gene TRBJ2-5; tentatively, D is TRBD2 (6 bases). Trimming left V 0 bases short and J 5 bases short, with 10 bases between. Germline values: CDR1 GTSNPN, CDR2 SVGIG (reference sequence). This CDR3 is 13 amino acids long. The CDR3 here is CAWSVGRRETQYF. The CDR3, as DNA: TGTGCCTGGAGTGTAGGGAGGAGGGAGACCCAGTACTTC.

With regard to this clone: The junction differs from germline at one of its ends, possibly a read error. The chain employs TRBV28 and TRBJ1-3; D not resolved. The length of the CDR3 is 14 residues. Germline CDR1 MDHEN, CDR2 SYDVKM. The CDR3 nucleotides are TGTGCCAGCAGGGCTCCGGGCTCTGGAGACACCATATATTTT. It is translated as CASRAPGSGDTIYF.

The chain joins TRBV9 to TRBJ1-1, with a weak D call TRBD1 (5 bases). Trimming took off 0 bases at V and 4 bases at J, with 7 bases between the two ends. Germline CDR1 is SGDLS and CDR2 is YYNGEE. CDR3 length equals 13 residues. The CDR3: CASSVAGTTEAFF. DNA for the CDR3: TGTGCCAGCAGCGTAGCCGGGACCACTGAAGCTTTCTTT. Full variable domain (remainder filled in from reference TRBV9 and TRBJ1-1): DSGVTQTPKHLITATGQRVTLRCSPRSGDLSVYWYQQSLDQGLQFLIQYYNGEERAKGNILERFSAQQFPDLHSELNLSSLELGDSALYFCASSVAGTTEAFFGQGTRLTVV.

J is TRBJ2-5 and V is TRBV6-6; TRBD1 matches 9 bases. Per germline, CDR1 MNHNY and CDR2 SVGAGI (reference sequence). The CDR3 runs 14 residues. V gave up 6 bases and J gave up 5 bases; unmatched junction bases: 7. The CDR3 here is CASSRGQGWETQYF. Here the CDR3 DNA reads TGTGCCAGCAGCAGAGGACAGGGGTGGGAGACCCAGTACTTC.

The CDR3 loop is CASRPGTGIYNEQFF. CDR3 DNA sequence: TGTGCCAGCCGCCCAGGGACAGGGATTTACAATGAGCAGTTCTTC. The genes are TRBV28 and TRBJ2-1; 9 bases align to TRBD1. The CDR3 has 15 residues. V gave up 8 bases and J gave up 4 bases; unmatched junction bases: 9. The germline V gene encodes CDR1 MDHEN and CDR2 SYDVKM.

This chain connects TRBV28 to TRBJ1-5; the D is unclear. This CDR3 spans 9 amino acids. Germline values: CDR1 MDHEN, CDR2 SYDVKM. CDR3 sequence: CTLWQPQHF. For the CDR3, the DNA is TGTACCCTCTGGCAGCCCCAGCATTTT.

The CDR3 region is CASSVRGSEAFF. As DNA, the CDR3 is TGTGCCAGCAGCGTAAGGGGTTCTGAAGCTTTCTTT. The chain uses TRBV28 and TRBJ1-1, with D possibly matching TRBD1 (5 bases). The germline CDR1 and CDR2 sequences are MDHEN and SYDVKM. The CDR3 runs to 12 residues. V was shortened by 6 bases and J by 6 bases, with 11 bases between the two germline ends.